The clone carrying this T cell receptor beta chain has at least ten counts. Time point in this sample: newly diagnosed GD, antithyroid drugs for less than 3 months. PBMCs provided the RNA from which the TCR library was made. The data belong to a study of regulatory T cells in long-lasting Graves disease. Per the germline V gene, CDR1 is SNHLY and CDR2 is FYNNEI. The length of the CDR3 is 17 residues. Trimming cost V 5 bases and J 0 bases; bases outside gene matches: 8. iRepertoire HTBI primers and Arm-PCR of CDR3 regions built TCR beta libraries. TCRdb re-analysed the multiplex PCR reads in MiXCR, keeping a single row per CDR3 protein. This table has 520,000 or so distinct CDR3 sequences, 12% appearing once. The same specimen was also included in a second study, on T cells in Graves' hyperthyroidism and ophthalmopathy.

The TCR sequence derives from a woman aged 25-40 years with Graves disease. The rearrangement links TRBV2 to TRBJ2-2, with 8 bases aligning to TRBD2. The sequenced sample was peripheral blood mononuclear cells (PBMCs), obtained at new diagnosis, from a patient treated with antithyroid drugs. This CDR3 reads CASSQLAAASNTGELFF. DNA for the CDR3: TGTGCCAGCAGTCAACTAGCGGCCGCGTCGAACACCGGGGAGCTGTTTTTT.